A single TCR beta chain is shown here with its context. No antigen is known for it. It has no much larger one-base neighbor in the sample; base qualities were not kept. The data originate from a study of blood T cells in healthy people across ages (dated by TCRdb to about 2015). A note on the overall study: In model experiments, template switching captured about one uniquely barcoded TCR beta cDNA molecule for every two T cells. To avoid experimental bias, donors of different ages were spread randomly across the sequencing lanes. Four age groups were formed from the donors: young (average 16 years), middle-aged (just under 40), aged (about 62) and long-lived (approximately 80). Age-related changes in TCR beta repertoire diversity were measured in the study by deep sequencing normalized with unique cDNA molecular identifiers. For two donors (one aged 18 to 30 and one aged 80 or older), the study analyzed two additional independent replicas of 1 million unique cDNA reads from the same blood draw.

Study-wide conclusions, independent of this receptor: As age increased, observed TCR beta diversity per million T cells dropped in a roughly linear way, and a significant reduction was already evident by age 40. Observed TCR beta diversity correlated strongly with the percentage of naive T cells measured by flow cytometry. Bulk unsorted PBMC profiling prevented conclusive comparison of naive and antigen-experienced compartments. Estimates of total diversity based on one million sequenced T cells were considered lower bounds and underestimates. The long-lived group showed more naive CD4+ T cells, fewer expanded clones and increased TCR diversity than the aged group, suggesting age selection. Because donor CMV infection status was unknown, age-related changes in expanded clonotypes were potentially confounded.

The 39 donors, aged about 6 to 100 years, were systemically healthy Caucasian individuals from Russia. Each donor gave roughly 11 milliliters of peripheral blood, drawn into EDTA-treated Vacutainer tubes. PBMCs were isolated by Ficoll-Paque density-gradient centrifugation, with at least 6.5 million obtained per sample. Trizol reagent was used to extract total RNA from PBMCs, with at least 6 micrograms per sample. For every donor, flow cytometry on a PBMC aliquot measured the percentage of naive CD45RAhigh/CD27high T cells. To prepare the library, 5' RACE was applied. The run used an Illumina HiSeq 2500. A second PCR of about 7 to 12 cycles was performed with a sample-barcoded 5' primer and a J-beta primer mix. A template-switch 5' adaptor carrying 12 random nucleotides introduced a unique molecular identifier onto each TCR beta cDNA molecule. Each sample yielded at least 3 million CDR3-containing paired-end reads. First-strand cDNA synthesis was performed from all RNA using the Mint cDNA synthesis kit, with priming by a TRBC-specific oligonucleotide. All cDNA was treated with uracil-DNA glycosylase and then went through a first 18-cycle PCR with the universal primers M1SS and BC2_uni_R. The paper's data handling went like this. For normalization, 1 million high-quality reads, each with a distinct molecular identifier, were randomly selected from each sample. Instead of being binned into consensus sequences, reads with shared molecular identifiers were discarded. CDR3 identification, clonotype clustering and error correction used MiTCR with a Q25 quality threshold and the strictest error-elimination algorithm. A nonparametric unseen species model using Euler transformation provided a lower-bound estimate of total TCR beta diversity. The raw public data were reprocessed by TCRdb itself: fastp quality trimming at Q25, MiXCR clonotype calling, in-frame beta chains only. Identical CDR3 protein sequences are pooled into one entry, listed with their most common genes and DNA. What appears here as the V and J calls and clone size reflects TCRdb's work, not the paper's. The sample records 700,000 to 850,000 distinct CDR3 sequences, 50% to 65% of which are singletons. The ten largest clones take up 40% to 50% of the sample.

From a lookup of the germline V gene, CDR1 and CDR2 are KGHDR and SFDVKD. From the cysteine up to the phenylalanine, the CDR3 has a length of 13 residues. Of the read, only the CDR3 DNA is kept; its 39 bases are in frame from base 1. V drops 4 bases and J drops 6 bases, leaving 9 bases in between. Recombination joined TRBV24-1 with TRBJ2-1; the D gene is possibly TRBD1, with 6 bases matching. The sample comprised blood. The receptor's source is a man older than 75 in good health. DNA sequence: TGTGCCACCAGTGAGGGGGCGCGCAATGAGCAGTTCTTC. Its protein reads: CATSEGARNEQFF.